Below are 6 T cell receptor beta chains sequenced from a single sample in a study of type 1 and type 2 diabetes patients. Genomic DNA was the PCR template. Multiplex PCR with 30 forward and 13 reverse primers amplified the TCR beta CDR3. TCRdb reprocessed the multiplex PCR reads via MiXCR and lists one record per CDR3 protein. In the table there are 270,000 or so distinct CDR3 sequences, approximately 50% of which are singletons. The sample taken for sequencing was peripheral blood mononuclear cells (PBMCs). These receptors were taken from a man younger than 35 with type 2 diabetes.

This clonotype was counted between two and nine times. The chain joins TRBV7-3 to TRBJ2-7; D is undetermined. The CDR3 loop spans 13 amino acids. V lost 1 base and J lost 2, with 6 bases in between. Germline V lookup: CDR1 SGHTA, CDR2 FQGTGA. The CDR3 bases are TGTGCCAGCAGCTTAATGGGGACCTACGAGCAGTACTTC. This sequence encodes CASSLMGTYEQYF. Combining the CDR3 with reference TRBV7-3 and TRBJ2-7 gives the whole variable domain GAGVSQTPSNKVTEKGKYVELRCDPISGHTALYWYRQSLGQGPEFLIYFQGTGAADDSGLPNDRFFAVRPEGSVSTLKIQRTERGDSAVYLCASSLMGTYEQYFGPGTRLTVT.

The rearrangement uses TRBV4-2 and TRBJ2-5; TRBD1 might be the D (6 bases). Looked up from germline, CDR1 is LGHNA and CDR2 is YNFKEQ. V lost 4 bases and J 2 bases, leaving 20 bases between the germline ends. This CDR3 contains 17 residues. The CDR3: CASSPQTGTGPQETQYF. The CDR3 DNA is TGTGCCAGCAGCCCACAAACAGGGACCGGACCTCAAGAGACCCAGTACTTC.

The table lists this clonotype with a count of one. This chain joins TRBV7-3 and TRBJ2-3, with D perhaps matching TRBD2 (5 bases). Germline lookup yields CDR1 SGHTA and CDR2 FQGTGA. The germline V and J ends were trimmed by 0 bases and 4 bases, with 8 bases remaining between them. CDR3 length equals 14 residues. Written as DNA, the CDR3 is TGTGCCAGCAGCTTAACCCTAGCCGCAGATACGCAGTATTTT. Protein: CASSLTLAADTQYF.

V usage is TRBV19 and J usage is TRBJ2-1, with D possibly matching TRBD2 (6 bases). The CDR3 is 15 residues long. V lost 1 base and J 8 bases, leaving 15 bases between the germline ends. Germline V CDR1 and CDR2: LNHDA, SQIVND (reference sequence). The CDR3 is CASSIVRGDWDEQFF. As DNA, the CDR3 is TGTGCCAGTAGTATAGTTCGCGGGGATTGGGATGAGCAGTTCTTC.

Turning to this clonotype: A junction boundary mismatches the germline segment, possibly from a read error. V and J are TRBV7-2 and TRBJ2-7; D is uncertain. There are 15 residues in the CDR3. CDR1 is SGHTA, CDR2 FQGNSA, per germline. In DNA form, the CDR3 reads TGCGCCAGCAGCCAAGTCCGGACGGTTTCCTACGAGCAGTACTTC. Protein: CASSQVRTVSYEQYF.

This chain joins TRBV7-9 and TRBJ2-3; a weak D match, TRBD2 (6 bases). The V end lost 0 bases, the J end lost 3 bases, and 22 bases lay between the germline ends. The CDR3 length is 19 residues. CDR1 is SEHNR, CDR2 FQNEAQ, per germline (reference sequence). The CDR3 here is CASSLASFGGPEITDTQYF. CDR3 DNA sequence: TGTGCCAGCAGCTTAGCTAGTTTCGGGGGACCAGAAATAACAGATACGCAGTATTTT.